This T cell receptor beta chain emerged from a study of tumor and adjacent non-tumor tissue in lung cancer. Study-level information: On average, productive TCRbeta reads reached about 4.17 million per sample.

No cell sorting was done before RNA was extracted from the tissue. Broader study findings: TCR diversity was significantly greater in tumor than normal lung tissue. Normal lung showed higher cumulative top 100 clone frequency than tumor.

The CDR3 totals 14 residues. Trimming took 7 bases from V and 6 from J, leaving 19 bases between them. Germline CDR1 reads SGHAT; CDR2 reads FQNNGV. Three rounds of nested PCR, following a modified ARM-PCR protocol, produced the TCRbeta library. TCRdb passed the multiplex PCR reads through MiXCR, listing each CDR3 protein once. The table lists approximately 120,000 distinct CDR3 sequences, roughly 73% of them singletons. Of note for this clonotype: Its antigen is not known.

The clonotype originates from an older woman with non-small cell lung cancer. Sequencing used lung tumor tissue. This rearrangement joins TRBV11-2 to TRBJ2-7, with D tentatively TRBD2 (7 bases). CDR3 region: CASINSGGAVEQYF. As DNA, the CDR3 is TGTGCCAGCATCAATAGTGGGGGGGCTGTCGAGCAGTACTTC.